The subject of this entry is one T cell receptor (beta chain). Its antigen is not identified. The sample comes from a study of beta chain features in type 1 diabetes. For the study at large: No patient-donor differences in age, gender, total cells or subset yield. Study-wide results and limits: Moderate but significant shortening of TCRB CDR3s was recorded in all four CD4+ subsets from Type 1 diabetes patients. Among patients, naive, central memory and Treg TCRB repertoires appeared more similar than among healthy donors.

Trimming left V 0 bases short and J 0 bases short, with 10 bases between. The CDR3 is 15 residues long. CDR1 SGHDT and CDR2 YYEEEE come from the germline V gene. Naive, central memory, regulatory and stem cell-like memory cells within the CD4+ compartment were sorted using CD45RO/CCR7/CD25/CD127/CD95/CD27. TCRB transcripts that were expressed got sequenced, as all of the isolated RNA had been reverse transcribed. Repertoires were generated with immunoSEQ multiplex PCR, while TCRdb's copy carries only in-frame clones and drops some. The table includes approximately 170,000 clones, 6% to 9% detected once.

This TCR derives from a man between 18 and 35 years old with type 1 diabetes. The rearrangement joins TRBV5-6 to TRBJ2-7, with D perhaps matching TRBD1 (6 bases). The sequencing sample was made of central memory CD4+ T cells from blood. CDR3 DNA sequence: TGTGCCAGCAGCTTGGCAGGGGCCACCTCCTACGAGCAGTACTTC. The encoded protein is CASSLAGATSYEQYF.